This TCR beta chain was found in a study of blood T cells in healthy people across ages. Study-level points and caveats: Aged donors had fewer naive CD4+ cells and lower diversity than long-lived donors.

This CDR3 contains 14 residues. Looked up from germline, CDR1 is MDHEN and CDR2 is SYDVKM. Trimming left V 6 bases short and J 2 bases short, with 14 bases between. This clonotype has a handful of counts. Its antigen is not identified. Combining a sample-barcoded 5' primer with a J-beta primer mix, a second PCR ran for 7 to 11 cycles. TCRdb passed the 5' RACE reads through MiXCR, listing each CDR3 protein once. The table lists nearly 1 million distinct CDR3 sequences, 45% to 60% of them singletons. The sequenced sample was blood. This chain joins TRBV28 and TRBJ2-7; D is perhaps TRBD1 (5 bases). The clonotype comes from an older woman in good health. In DNA form, the CDR3 reads TGTGCCAGCAGCCCCGCAGGGTTCCCCTACGAGCAGTACTTC. The encoded protein is CASSPAGFPYEQYF. Variable domain in full (rest from reference TRBV28 and TRBJ2-7): DVKVTQSSRYLVKRTGEKVFLECVQDMDHENMFWYRQDPGLGLRLIYFSYDVKMKEKGDIPEGYSVSREKKERFSLILESASTNQTSMYLCASSPAGFPYEQYFGPGTRLTVT.